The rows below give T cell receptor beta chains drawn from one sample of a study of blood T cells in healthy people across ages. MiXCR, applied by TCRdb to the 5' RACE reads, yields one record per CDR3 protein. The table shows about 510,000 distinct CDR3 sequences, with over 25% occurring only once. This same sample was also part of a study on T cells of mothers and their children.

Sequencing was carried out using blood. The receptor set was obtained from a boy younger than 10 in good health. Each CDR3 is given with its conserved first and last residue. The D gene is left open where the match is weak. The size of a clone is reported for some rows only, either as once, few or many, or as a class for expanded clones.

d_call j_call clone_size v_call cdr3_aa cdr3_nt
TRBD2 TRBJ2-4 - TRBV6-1 CASSPMELATKNIQYF TGTGCCAGCAGTCCGATGGAACTAGCGACCAAAAACATTCAGTACTTC
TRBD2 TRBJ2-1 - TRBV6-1 CASSKSGTSGNNEQFF TGTGCCAGCAGTAAGAGCGGAACTAGCGGGAACAATGAGCAGTTCTTC
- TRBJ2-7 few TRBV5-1 CASSLGAYYEQYF TGCGCCAGCAGCTTGGGGGCCTACTACGAGCAGTACTTC
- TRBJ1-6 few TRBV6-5 CASSLGPGDSPLHF TGTGCCAGCAGTTTAGGGCCGGGGGACTCACCCCTCCACTTT
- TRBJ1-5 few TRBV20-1 CSASLGPYNQPQHF TGCAGTGCTAGCTTGGGGCCCTACAATCAGCCCCAGCATTTT
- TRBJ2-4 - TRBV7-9 CASSTVLGTQRNIQYF TGTGCCAGCAGCACTGTCCTCGGGACCCAAAGGAACATTCAGTACTTC
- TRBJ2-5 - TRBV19 CASSTWDSPGETQYF TGTGCCAGTAGTACATGGGACTCTCCGGGGGAGACCCAGTACTTC
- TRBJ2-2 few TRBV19 CASSIDRRELFF TGTGCCAGTAGTATAGACAGACGGGAGCTGTTTTTT
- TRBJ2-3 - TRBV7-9 CASSSGAPDTQYF TGTGCCAGCAGCTCCGGGGCCCCAGATACGCAGTATTTT
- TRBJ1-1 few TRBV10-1 CASSGRGFLEAFF TGCGCCAGCAGCGGGAGGGGCTTCCTTGAAGCCTTCTTT
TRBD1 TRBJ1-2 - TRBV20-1 CSARIGQGEGGYTF TGCAGTGCTAGGATAGGACAGGGGGAAGGTGGCTACACCTTC
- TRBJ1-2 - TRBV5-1 CASSLSAKGGTDYGYTF TGCGCCAGCAGCTTGTCCGCAAAGGGGGGTACTGACTATGGCTACACCTTC
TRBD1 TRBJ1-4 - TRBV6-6 CATSLRTGPNEKLFF TGTGCCACCAGCCTTCGGACAGGCCCTAATGAAAAACTGTTTTTT
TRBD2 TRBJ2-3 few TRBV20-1 CSAGRTSDRTSTDTQYF TGCAGTGCCGGCCGGACTAGCGACAGAACTAGCACAGATACGCAGTATTTT
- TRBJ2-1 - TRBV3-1 CASSQGRSYNEQFF TGTGCCAGCAGCCAAGGTCGCTCCTACAATGAGCAGTTCTTC
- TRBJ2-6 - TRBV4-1 CASSQELALPDVLTF TGCGCCAGCAGCCAGGAACTAGCTCTTCCCGACGTCCTGACTTTC
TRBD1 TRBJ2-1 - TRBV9 CASSAFLTGENEQFF TGTGCCAGCAGCGCCTTTTTGACAGGGGAGAATGAGCAGTTCTTC
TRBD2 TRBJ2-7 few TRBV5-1 CASRLAGGEQYF TGCGCCAGCAGACTAGCGGGAGGCGAGCAGTACTTC
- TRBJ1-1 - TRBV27 CASSPYGGNTEAFF TGTGCCAGCAGTCCTTATGGGGGGAACACTGAAGCTTTCTTT
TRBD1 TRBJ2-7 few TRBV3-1 CASSQTGTGSLEQYF TGTGCCAGCAGCCAAACCGGGACAGGGTCCCTCGAGCAGTACTTC
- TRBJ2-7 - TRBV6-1 CASSEFAAWAGGSYEQYF TGTGCCAGCAGTGAATTCGCTGCGTGGGCAGGGGGGAGCTACGAGCAGTACTTC
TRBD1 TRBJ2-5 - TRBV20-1 CSASTGDWETQYF TGCAGTGCGTCTACAGGGGATTGGGAGACCCAGTACTTC
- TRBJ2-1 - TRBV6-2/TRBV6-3 CASSSDRLSYNEQFF TGTGCCAGCAGTTCGGACAGACTCTCCTACAATGAGCAGTTCTTC
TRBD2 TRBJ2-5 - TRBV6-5 CASRPTGGAFETQYF TGTGCCAGCAGGCCTACCGGGGGGGCGTTTGAGACCCAGTACTTC
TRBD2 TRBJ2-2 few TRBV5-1 CASSARLAGNTGELFF TGCGCCAGCAGCGCGAGACTAGCGGGGAACACCGGGGAGCTGTTTTTT
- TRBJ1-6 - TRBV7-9 CASSQTVGGPPLHF TGTGCCAGCAGCCAAACAGTAGGGGGGCCACCCCTCCACTTT
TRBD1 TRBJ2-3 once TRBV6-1 CAALFGTGGTDTQYF TGTGCCGCCCTATTCGGGACAGGAGGCACAGATACGCAGTATTTT
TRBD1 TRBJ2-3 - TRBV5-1 CASSTTGPQDTQYF TGCGCCAGCAGCACGACAGGGCCTCAAGATACGCAGTATTTT
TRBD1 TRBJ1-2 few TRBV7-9 CASILGLGTGAHGYTF TGCGCCAGCATACTTGGCCTCGGGACAGGGGCCCATGGCTACACCTTC
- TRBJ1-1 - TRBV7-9 CASTFGMVMNTEAFF TGTGCCAGCACCTTCGGAATGGTCATGAACACTGAAGCTTTCTTT
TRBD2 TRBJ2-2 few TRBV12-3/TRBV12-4 CASRPGLTNTGELFF TGTGCCAGCAGACCGGGACTAACGAACACCGGGGAGCTGTTTTTT
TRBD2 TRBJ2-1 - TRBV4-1 CASSHPGTSETYNEQFF TGCGCCAGCAGCCATCCCGGGACTAGCGAGACCTACAATGAGCAGTTCTTC
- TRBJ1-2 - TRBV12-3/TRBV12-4 CASSRGPYGYTF TGTGCCAGCAGTCGGGGGCCCTATGGCTACACCTTC
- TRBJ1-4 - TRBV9 CASSPDSLNEKLFF TGTGCCAGCAGTCCGGACAGCCTTAATGAAAAACTGTTTTTT
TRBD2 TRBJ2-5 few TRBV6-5 CASSYGGGPGETQYF TGTGCCAGCAGTTACGGCGGGGGGCCTGGGGAGACCCAGTACTTC
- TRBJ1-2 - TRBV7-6 CASSLSRITNYGYTF TGTGCCAGCAGCTTATCGAGGATAACTAACTATGGCTACACCTTC
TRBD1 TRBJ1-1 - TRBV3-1 CASSSTPEQGAPAFF TGTGCCAGCAGCTCGACCCCTGAACAGGGGGCGCCAGCTTTCTTT
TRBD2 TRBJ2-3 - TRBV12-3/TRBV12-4 CASKGGGTNTQYF TGTGCCAGCAAAGGCGGGGGTACTAATACGCAGTATTTT
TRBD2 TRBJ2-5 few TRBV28 CASRSTSGYRETQYF TGTGCCAGCAGATCGACTAGCGGATACCGGGAGACCCAGTACTTC
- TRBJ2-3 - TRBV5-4 CASSLRLVTDTQYF TGTGCCAGCAGCTTGAGGCTAGTCACAGATACGCAGTATTTT
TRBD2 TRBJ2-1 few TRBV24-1 CATSEGTGTSANNEQFF TGTGCCACCAGTGAGGGGACCGGGACTAGCGCTAACAATGAGCAGTTCTTC
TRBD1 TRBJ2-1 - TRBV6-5 CASSYQGTGSYNEQFF TGTGCCAGCAGTTACCAGGGGACAGGGTCCTACAATGAGCAGTTCTTC
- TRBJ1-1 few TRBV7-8 CASSLEAGYFTEAFF TGTGCCAGCAGCTTAGAGGCAGGCTACTTCACTGAAGCTTTCTTT
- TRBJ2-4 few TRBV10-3 CAISESTASLNIQYF TGTGCCATCAGTGAGTCAACGGCTAGCCTAAACATTCAGTACTTC
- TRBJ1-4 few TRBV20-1 CSARSLKGRNEKLFF TGCAGTGCTAGATCCCTAAAAGGGAGAAATGAAAAACTGTTTTTT
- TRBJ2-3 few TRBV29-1 CSVEDARVGSTDTQYF TGCAGCGTTGAAGATGCGAGGGTGGGGAGCACAGATACGCAGTATTTT
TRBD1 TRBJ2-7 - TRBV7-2 CASSHDRGSSYEQYF TGTGCCAGCAGCCATGACAGGGGGAGTTCCTACGAGCAGTACTTC
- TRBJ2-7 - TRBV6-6 CASSKTRQNYEQYF TGTGCCAGCAGTAAGACCCGACAGAACTACGAGCAGTACTTC
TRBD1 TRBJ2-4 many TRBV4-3 CASSQGYRGQNIQYF TGCGCCAGCAGCCAAGGATACAGGGGACAAAACATTCAGTACTTC
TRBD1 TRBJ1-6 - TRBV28 CASSIGTGNSYNSPLHF TGTGCCAGCAGCATAGGGACAGGCAACTCCTATAATTCACCCCTCCACTTT
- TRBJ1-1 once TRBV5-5 CASREGRTINTEAFF TGTGCCAGCAGAGAGGGACGGACAATAAACACTGAAGCTTTCTTT